This T cell receptor beta chain was obtained from a study of human T cells and chemical hapten exposure. TCRdb redid the calling of the RACE reads with MiXCR, one entry per CDR3 protein. The sample yields about 98,000 distinct CDR3 sequences, roughly a tenth seen once. CDR3 size: 13 residues. Germline V CDR1 and CDR2: DFQATT, SNEGSKA (reference sequence). The V gene lost 3 bases and the J gene lost 3 bases, with 11 bases spanning the gap. This clonotype was found many times. Time point noted: pre-sensitization, week 0. Sample treatment: therapeutic diphenylcyclopropenone sensitization with weekly scalp DPC.

This receptor was taken from a woman aged 55-70 years with alopecia areata. Some clones in this sample may be carry-over from other donors' samples. Sequenced material: whole blood, taken in connection with sensitization to the hapten diphenylcyclopropenone (DPC). V usage is TRBV20-1 and J usage is TRBJ1-1; TRBD1 might be the D (6 bases). This CDR3 reads CSAREGGDTEAFF. The CDR3 nucleotides are TGCAGTGCTAGGGAGGGGGGGGACACTGAAGCTTTCTTT.